Sequencing of this T cell receptor (beta chain) was carried out in a study of PD-L1 blockade in urothelial cancer. About the study: The year 2014 saw patients start atezolizumab, 1,200 mg intravenously every 3 weeks.

The time point denotes: pretreatment peripheral blood. Trimming removed 0 bases at V and 5 bases at J, with 10 bases between. The CDR3 totals 14 residues. Per the germline V gene, CDR1 is LNHNV and CDR2 is YYDKDF (reference sequence). Assay used: immunoSEQ multiplex PCR; TCRdb lists only in-frame clones, some missing. This table has under 55,000 clones, about 88% appearing once. The V and J genes are TRBV15 and TRBJ1-1, with D unclear. Material: PBMCs, obtained around atezolizumab (anti-PD-L1) treatment. The origin of this receptor is an older man with urothelial cancer. This CDR3 is CATSRDFSPTEAFF. For the CDR3, the DNA is TGTGCCACCAGCAGAGATTTCAGTCCGACTGAAGCTTTCTTT.